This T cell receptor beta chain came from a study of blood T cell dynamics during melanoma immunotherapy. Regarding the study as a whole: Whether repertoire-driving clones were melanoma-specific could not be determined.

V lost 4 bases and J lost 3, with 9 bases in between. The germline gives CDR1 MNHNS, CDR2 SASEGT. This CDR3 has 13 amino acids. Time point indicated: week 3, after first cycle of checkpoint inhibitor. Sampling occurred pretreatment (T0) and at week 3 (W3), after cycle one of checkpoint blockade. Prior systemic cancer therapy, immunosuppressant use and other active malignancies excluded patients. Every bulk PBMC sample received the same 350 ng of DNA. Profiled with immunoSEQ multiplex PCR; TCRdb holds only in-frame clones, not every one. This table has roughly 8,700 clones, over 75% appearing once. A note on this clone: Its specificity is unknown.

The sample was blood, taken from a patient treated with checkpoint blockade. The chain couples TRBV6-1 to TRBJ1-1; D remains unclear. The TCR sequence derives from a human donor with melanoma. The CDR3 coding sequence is TGTGCCAGCAGTGTTCAGAGGTACACTGAAGCTTTCTTT. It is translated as CASSVQRYTEAFF.